The T cell receptor (beta chain) under discussion was sequenced for a study of identical twins. Study-wide results and limits: For zero-insertion analyses, partial confounding could come from invariant MAIT and iNKT cells. In monozygotic twins, models underestimated the sharing of out-of-frame TCR alpha. There were fewer insertions in abundant cord blood beta clonotypes, but memory repertoires showed no such pattern.

The CDR3 runs to 14 residues. Trimming took off 3 bases at V and 2 bases at J, with 8 bases between the two ends. CDR1 and CDR2 (germline): ENHRY, SYGVKD. This clonotype was seen a few times. Its specificity is unknown. Carrying unique molecular identifiers, the cDNA also gained a universal primer site through template switching. TCRdb re-called the 5' RACE reads with MiXCR, one entry per CDR3 protein. Altogether 700,000 to 950,000 distinct CDR3 sequences are present, 12% being singletons, with the ten largest covering around 1.5%. The same data also contributed to another study, on yellow fever vaccine responses in identical twins.

The V call is TRBV10-3, the J call TRBJ1-5; D ambiguous. Sequencing was performed on PBMCs. The source of this sequence is a woman younger than 35 in good health. In nucleotides, the CDR3 is TGTGCCATCAGTGATTCCGACGGCAATCAGCCCCAGCATTTT. Its protein product is CAISDSDGNQPQHF.